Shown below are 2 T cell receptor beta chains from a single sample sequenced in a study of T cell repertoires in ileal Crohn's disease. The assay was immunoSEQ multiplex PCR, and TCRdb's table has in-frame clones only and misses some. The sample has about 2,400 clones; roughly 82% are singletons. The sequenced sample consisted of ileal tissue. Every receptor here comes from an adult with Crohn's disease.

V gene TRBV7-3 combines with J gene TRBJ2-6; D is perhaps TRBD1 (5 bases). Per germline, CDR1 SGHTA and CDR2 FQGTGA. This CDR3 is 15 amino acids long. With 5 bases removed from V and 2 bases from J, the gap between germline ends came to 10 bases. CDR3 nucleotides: TGTGCCAGCAGCCCAGTGGGGCCTGGGGCCAACGTCCTGACTTTC. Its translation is CASSPVGPGANVLTF.

The DNA for the CDR3 is TGTGCTAGTGCTGGCAGGGGGCTTCAGCCCCAGCATTTT. Protein: CASAGRGLQPQHF. The V and J genes are TRBV12-5 and TRBJ1-5; 8 bases fit TRBD1. After removal of 7 bases from V and 6 bases from J, the junction contained 5 bases not matched to a gene. Germline CDR1 is LGHNT and CDR2 is FRNRAP. The CDR3 is made up of 13 amino acids.